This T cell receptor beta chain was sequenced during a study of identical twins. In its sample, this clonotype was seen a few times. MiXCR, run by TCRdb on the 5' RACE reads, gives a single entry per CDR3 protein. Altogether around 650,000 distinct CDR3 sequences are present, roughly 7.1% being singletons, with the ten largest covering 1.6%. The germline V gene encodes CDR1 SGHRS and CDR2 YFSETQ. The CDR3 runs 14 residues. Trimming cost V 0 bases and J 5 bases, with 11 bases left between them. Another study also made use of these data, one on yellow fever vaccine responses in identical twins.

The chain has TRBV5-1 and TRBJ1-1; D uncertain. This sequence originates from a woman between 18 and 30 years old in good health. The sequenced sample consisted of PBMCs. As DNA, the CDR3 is TGCGCCAGCAGCTTGGAGTGGATAGGGACTGAAGCTTTCTTT. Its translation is CASSLEWIGTEAFF.